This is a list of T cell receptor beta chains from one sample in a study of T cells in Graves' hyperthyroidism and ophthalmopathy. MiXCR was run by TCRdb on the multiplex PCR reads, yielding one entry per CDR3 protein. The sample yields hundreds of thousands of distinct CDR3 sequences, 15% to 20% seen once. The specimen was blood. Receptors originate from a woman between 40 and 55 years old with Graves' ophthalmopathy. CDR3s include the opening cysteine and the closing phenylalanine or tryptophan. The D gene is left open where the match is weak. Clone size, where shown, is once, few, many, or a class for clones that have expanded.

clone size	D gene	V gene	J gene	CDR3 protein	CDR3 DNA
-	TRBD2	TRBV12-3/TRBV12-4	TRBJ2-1	CASSFLAGGLNEQFF	TGTGCCAGCAGTTTCTTAGCGGGAGGCCTAAATGAGCAGTTCTTC
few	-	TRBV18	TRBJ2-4	CASSPLEQPQGIQYF	TGTGCCAGCTCACCACTTGAACAGCCCCAAGGCATTCAGTACTTC
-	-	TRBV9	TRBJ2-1	CASSVEGQRYSYNEQFF	TGTGCCAGCAGCGTAGAGGGGCAGCGATACTCCTACAATGAGCAGTTCTTC
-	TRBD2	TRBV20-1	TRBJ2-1	CSATHPERGHSYNEQFF	TGCAGTGCTACCCATCCCGAGCGGGGGCACTCCTACAATGAGCAGTTCTTC
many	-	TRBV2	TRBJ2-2	CASSEMGHNTGELFF	TGTGCCAGCAGTGAGATGGGACACAACACCGGGGAGCTGTTTTTT
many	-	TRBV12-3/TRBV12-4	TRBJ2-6	CASSLDLSGANVLTF	TGTGCCAGCAGCCTGGACCTCTCTGGGGCCAACGTCCTGACTTTC
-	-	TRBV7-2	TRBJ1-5	CASSPVGGGNQPQHF	TGTGCCAGCAGCCCAGTCGGGGGTGGAAATCAGCCCCAGCATTTT
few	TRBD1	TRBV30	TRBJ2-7	CAWSVRHRGAYEQYF	TGTGCCTGGAGTGTACGGCACAGGGGGGCCTACGAGCAGTACTTC
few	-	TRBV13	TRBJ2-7	CASSPNGDASYEQYF	TGTGCCAGCAGCCCCAACGGGGATGCATCCTACGAGCAGTACTTC
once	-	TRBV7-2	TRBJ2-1	CASNKYLVGAGNEQFF	TGTGCCAGCAACAAATATTTGGTGGGAGCGGGCAATGAGCAGTTCTTC
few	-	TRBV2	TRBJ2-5	CASTNSAHQETQYF	TGTGCCAGCACAAACTCGGCCCACCAAGAGACCCAGTACTTC
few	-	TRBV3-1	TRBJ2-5	CASSPRALSISRETQYF	TGTGCCAGCAGCCCCCGGGCTCTTTCTATCTCCCGGGAGACCCAGTACTTC
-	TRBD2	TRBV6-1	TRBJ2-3	CASTRLAGGFTDTQYF	TGTGCCAGCACCAGACTAGCGGGGGGGTTCACAGATACGCAGTATTTT
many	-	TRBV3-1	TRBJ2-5	CASSPRLVGHQETQYF	TGTGCCAGCAGCCCTAGACTAGTTGGGCACCAAGAGACCCAGTACTTC
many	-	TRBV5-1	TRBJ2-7	CASSLGTIDEQYF	TGCGCCAGCAGCTTGGGGACAATCGACGAGCAGTACTTC
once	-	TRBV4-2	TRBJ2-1	CASSQDLGRYEQFF	TGTGCCAGCAGCCAAGATTTGGGTCGCTACGAGCAGTTCTTC
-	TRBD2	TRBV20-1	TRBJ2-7	CSARDPSGRKLYEQYF	TGCAGTGCTAGAGATCCTAGCGGGAGGAAACTTTACGAGCAGTACTTC
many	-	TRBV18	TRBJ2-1	CASSPPPPTREQFF	TGTGCCAGCTCACCACCCCCACCAACCAGGGAGCAGTTCTTC
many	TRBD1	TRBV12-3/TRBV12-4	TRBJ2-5	CASSFGQGQETQYF	TGTGCCAGCAGTTTCGGACAGGGACAAGAGACCCAGTACTTC
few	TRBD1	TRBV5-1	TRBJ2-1	CASSSTGTDNEQFF	TGCGCCAGCAGCTCCACCGGGACAGACAATGAGCAGTTCTTC
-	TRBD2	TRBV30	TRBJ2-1	CAWGTSGGAGSYNEQFF	TGTGCCTGGGGGACTAGCGGGGGGGCTGGCTCCTACAATGAGCAGTTCTTC
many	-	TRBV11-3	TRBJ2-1	CASSPGDASYNEQFF	TGTGCCAGCAGCCCAGGGGATGCCTCCTACAATGAGCAGTTCTTC
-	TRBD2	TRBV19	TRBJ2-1	CASSAAGGGHNEQFF	TGTGCCAGTAGTGCCGCGGGGGGGGGGCACAATGAGCAGTTCTTC
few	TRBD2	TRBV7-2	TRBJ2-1	CASSLVGGANEQFF	TGTGCCAGCAGCTTAGTCGGGGGGGCGAATGAGCAGTTCTTC
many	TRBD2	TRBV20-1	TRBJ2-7	CSARAGLAGVSAYEQYF	TGCAGTGCTAGAGCGGGACTAGCGGGAGTATCCGCCTACGAGCAGTACTTC
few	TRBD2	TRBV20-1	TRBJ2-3	CSARHGREPDTQYF	TGCAGTGCTAGACACGGGAGGGAACCAGATACGCAGTATTTT
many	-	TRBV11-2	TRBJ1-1	CASSLSVGLSTEAFF	TGTGCCAGCAGCTTATCGGTGGGTTTAAGCACGGAAGCTTTCTTT
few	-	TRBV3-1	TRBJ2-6	CASSPRVLLSGANVLTF	TGTGCCAGCAGCCCCAGGGTGCTTCTATCTGGGGCCAACGTCCTGACTTTC
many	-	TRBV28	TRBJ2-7	CASSLAGDQSYEQYF	TGTGCCAGCAGTTTAGCAGGGGATCAATCCTACGAGCAGTACTTC
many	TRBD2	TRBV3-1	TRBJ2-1	CASSLWTSNSNEQFF	TGTGCCAGCAGCCTGTGGACTAGCAATTCCAATGAGCAGTTCTTC
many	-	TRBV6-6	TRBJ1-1	CASSYGGQQAFF	TGTGCCAGCAGTTACGGAGGACAGCAAGCTTTCTTT
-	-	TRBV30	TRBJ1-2	CAWSVPGRIYGYTF	TGTGCCTGGAGTGTACCAGGACGGATCTATGGCTACACCTTC
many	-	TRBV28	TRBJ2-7	CASSLNGREQYF	TGTGCCAGCAGTTTAAACGGGCGGGAGCAGTACTTC
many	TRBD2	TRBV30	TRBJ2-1	CAWSDLAGSYNEQFF	TGTGCCTGGAGTGACCTAGCGGGGAGTTACAATGAGCAGTTCTTC
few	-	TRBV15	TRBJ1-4	CATSRLSTNEKLFF	TGTGCCACCAGCAGACTATCAACTAATGAAAAACTGTTTTTT
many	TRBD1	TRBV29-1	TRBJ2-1	CSVVMGQQIHGQFF	TGCAGCGTTGTGATGGGACAGCAAATACATGGGCAGTTCTTC
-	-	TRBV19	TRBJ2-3	CASRRRRGSSTDTQYF	TGTGCCAGTAGACGCAGGAGAGGGAGTAGCACAGATACGCAGTATTTT
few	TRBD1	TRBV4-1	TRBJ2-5	CASSPRTGFQETQYF	TGCGCCAGCAGCCCCCGGACAGGCTTCCAAGAGACCCAGTACTTC
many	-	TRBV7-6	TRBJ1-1	CASSLAGGRNTEAFF	TGTGCCAGCAGCTTAGCGGGGGGGCGGAACACTGAAGCTTTCTTT
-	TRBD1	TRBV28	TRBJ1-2	CASSGQEAYGYTF	TGTGCCAGCAGCGGACAGGAGGCATATGGCTACACCTTC
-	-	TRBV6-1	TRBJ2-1	CASSDNLEGSNEQFF	TGTGCCAGCAGTGATAACCTCGAGGGGTCCAATGAGCAGTTCTTC
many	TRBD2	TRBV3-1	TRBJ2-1	CASSRDSGTYNEQFF	TGTGCCAGCAGCCGTGATAGCGGGACCTACAATGAGCAGTTCTTC
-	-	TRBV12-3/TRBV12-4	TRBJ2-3	CVSSPRGTDTQYF	TGTGTCAGCAGTCCAAGGGGCACAGATACGCAGTATTTT
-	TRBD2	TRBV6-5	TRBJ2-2	CASSYGPAGGSGELFF	TGTGCCAGCAGTTACGGACCAGCGGGAGGATCCGGGGAGCTGTTTTTT
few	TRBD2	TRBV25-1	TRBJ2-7	CASSGWEGSGYEQYF	TGTGCCAGCAGTGGATGGGAGGGGTCGGGATACGAGCAGTACTTC
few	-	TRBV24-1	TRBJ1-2	CATSPSTLRHGYTF	TGTGCCACCAGTCCGAGCACACTTCGCCATGGCTACACCTTC
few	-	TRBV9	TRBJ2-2	CASSDPGGRNQGAFPGELFF	TGTGCCAGCAGCGACCCGGGGGGCCGAAACCAGGGAGCCTTCCCCGGGGAGCTGTTTTTT
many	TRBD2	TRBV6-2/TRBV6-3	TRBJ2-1	CASSWVGLAQSEQFF	TGTGCCAGCAGTTGGGTGGGACTAGCGCAAAGTGAGCAGTTCTTC
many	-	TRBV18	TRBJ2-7	CASSPPSSAYEQYF	TGTGCCAGCTCACCACCGTCTAGTGCCTACGAGCAGTACTTC
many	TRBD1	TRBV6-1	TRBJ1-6	CATRAVQGVNSPLHF	TGTGCCACCCGAGCTGTACAGGGGGTTAATTCACCCCTCCACTTT
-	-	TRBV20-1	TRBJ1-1	CSARDPGHCMNTEAFF	TGCAGTGCTAGAGATCCGGGACACTGCATGAACACTGAAGCTTTCTTT